These T cell receptor beta chains were read from a single sample in a study of T cells in Graves' hyperthyroidism and ophthalmopathy. TCRdb re-called the multiplex PCR reads with MiXCR, one entry per CDR3 protein. The sample includes roughly 700,000 distinct CDR3 sequences, approximately 15% of them seen just once. The sequenced material came from blood. Source of these receptors: a man in his fifties with Graves' hyperthyroidism. The CDR3 runs from the conserved cysteine through the conserved F or W. D genes are given only for firm matches. Clone size is shown for a subset of rows, as once, few, many or a class of expanded clone.

V gene	D gene	J gene	clone size	CDR3 protein	CDR3 DNA
TRBV28	TRBD2	TRBJ2-5	-	CASSLIAGEETQYF	TGTGCCAGCAGTCTAATAGCGGGAGAAGAGACCCAGTACTTC
TRBV7-9	TRBD2	TRBJ2-1	many	CASSPGLAASSSYNEQFF	TGTGCCAGCAGCCCGGGACTAGCGGCCTCTAGCTCCTACAATGAGCAGTTCTTC
TRBV11-2	-	TRBJ1-1	-	CASSLVQGGTGAFF	TGTGCCAGCAGCTTAGTCCAGGGCGGCACTGGAGCTTTCTTT
TRBV12-3/TRBV12-4	-	TRBJ2-7	many	CASRGAGTVSYEQYF	TGTGCCAGCAGGGGGGCGGGGACAGTGTCCTACGAGCAGTACTTC
TRBV19	TRBD1	TRBJ2-1	many	CASSIFRQGAFNEQFF	TGTGCCAGTAGTATTTTCCGGCAGGGGGCCTTCAATGAGCAGTTCTTC
TRBV11-2	-	TRBJ2-1	many	CASSHIRRSPPNEQFF	TGTGCCAGCAGCCACATAAGACGTTCCCCACCGAATGAGCAGTTCTTC
TRBV18	-	TRBJ2-5	few	CASSPTGTGFVRETQYF	TGTGCCAGCTCACCAACGGGAACAGGGTTTGTCAGGGAGACCCAGTACTTC
TRBV20-1	-	TRBJ1-1	few	CSARDLVGSMNTEAFF	TGCAGTGCTAGAGATCTGGTGGGGAGCATGAACACTGAAGCTTTCTTT
TRBV2	TRBD2	TRBJ2-5	many	CASRWTSLGETQYF	TGTGCCAGCAGGTGGACTAGTCTAGGAGAGACCCAGTACTTC
TRBV30	-	TRBJ1-5	many	CAWSVYRDSNQPQHF	TGTGCCTGGAGTGTCTACCGGGACAGCAATCAGCCCCAGCATTTT
TRBV28	TRBD2	TRBJ2-3	many	CATIQLINSGGDTQYF	TGTGCCACCATCCAATTAATTAATAGCGGGGGAGATACGCAGTATTTT
TRBV5-1	TRBD2	TRBJ2-3	-	CASSPTSRRTSTDTQYF	TGCGCCAGCAGCCCGACTAGCCGAAGAACTAGCACAGATACGCAGTATTTT
TRBV7-8	-	TRBJ1-6	many	CASSLGDASPLHF	TGTGCCAGCAGCTTAGGGGACGCTTCACCCCTCCACTTT
TRBV7-8	-	TRBJ1-4	many	CASSPRVTVMGKNEKLFF	TGTGCCAGCAGCCCTAGGGTTACCGTTATGGGGAAGAATGAAAAACTGTTTTTT
TRBV28	-	TRBJ1-5	many	CASSSTGDSNQPQHF	TGTGCCAGCAGCTCGACCGGCGATAGCAATCAGCCCCAGCATTTT
TRBV2	TRBD1	TRBJ2-7	-	CASSGRDRTIEQYF	TGTGCCAGCAGTGGCAGGGACAGAACAATCGAGCAGTACTTC
TRBV5-5	TRBD2	TRBJ2-1	few	CASRSGLAGGPSYNEQFF	TGTGCCAGCAGGTCGGGACTAGCGGGAGGGCCTAGCTACAATGAGCAGTTCTTC
TRBV2	TRBD2	TRBJ2-7	few	CASRERKPGLAGEQYF	TGTGCCAGCAGAGAGCGGAAGCCGGGACTAGCGGGAGAGCAGTACTTC
TRBV3-1	-	TRBJ1-1	few	CASSQGGPNTEAFF	TGTGCCAGCAGCCAAGGGGGGCCGAACACTGAAGCTTTCTTT
TRBV27	TRBD2	TRBJ2-3	few	CASSPTSGWGTDTQYF	TGTGCCAGCAGTCCAACTAGCGGGTGGGGCACAGATACGCAGTATTTT
TRBV28	TRBD1	TRBJ2-7	many	CASSTDRGDSYEQYF	TGTGCCAGCAGTACAGACAGGGGGGACTCCTACGAGCAGTACTTC
TRBV19	-	TRBJ2-1	-	CASSMGRATEQFF	TGTGCCAGTAGTATGGGCAGGGCTACTGAGCAGTTCTTC
TRBV5-4	TRBD2	TRBJ2-1	-	CASLRAGGPQRNEQFF	TGTGCCAGCCTGCGGGCGGGAGGGCCACAACGCAATGAGCAGTTCTTC
TRBV20-1	TRBD2	TRBJ2-1	-	CSARGMAGGPNEQFF	TGCAGTGCTAGAGGCATGGCGGGAGGGCCCAATGAGCAGTTCTTC
TRBV2	-	TRBJ2-7	many	CASRIGVQGEQYF	TGTGCCAGCAGGATCGGGGTCCAGGGCGAGCAGTACTTC
TRBV12-3/TRBV12-4	TRBD2	TRBJ2-7	-	CASRGGGGADEQYF	TGTGCCAGCCGCGGCGGGGGGGGCGCGGACGAGCAGTACTTC
TRBV28	-	TRBJ2-7	-	CASSLLPRGRNSYERYF	TGTGCCAGCAGTTTGTTACCGAGGGGGAGGAACTCCTACGAGCGGTACTTC
TRBV5-6	-	TRBJ1-1	many	CASSLMAGNTEAFF	TGTGCCAGCAGCTTGATGGCGGGCAACACTGAAGCTTTCTTT
TRBV11-2	-	TRBJ2-3	few	CASSLETGITDTQYF	TGTGCCAGCAGCCTAGAGACAGGAATCACAGATACGCAGTATTTT
TRBV4-1	-	TRBJ1-4	-	CASSRIQAAPTNEKLFF	TGCGCCAGCAGCCGAATTCAGGCTGCTCCAACTAATGAAAAACTGTTTTTT
TRBV30	-	TRBJ1-6	-	CAWSLSGPLGNSPLHF	TGTGCCTGGAGTTTAAGCGGACCTTTGGGTAATTCACCCCTCCACTTT
TRBV19	-	TRBJ2-1	-	CASSIHRDVDEQFF	TGTGCCAGTAGTATCCACCGGGACGTCGATGAGCAGTTCTTC
TRBV2	TRBD2	TRBJ2-7	many	CASTTTSGSYEQYF	TGTGCCAGCACCACGACTAGCGGATCCTACGAGCAGTACTTC
TRBV6-1	-	TRBJ1-2	few	CATAPTGLRDYGYTF	TGTGCCACTGCTCCGACAGGCCTCCGGGACTATGGCTACACCTTC
TRBV3-1	TRBD2	TRBJ2-1	-	CASRQREFFDEQFF	TGTGCCAGCAGACAGCGGGAGTTCTTCGATGAGCAGTTCTTC
TRBV19	TRBD2	TRBJ2-5	-	CASSTSGRAAETQYF	TGTGCCAGTAGTACCAGCGGGAGGGCCGCAGAGACCCAGTACTTC
TRBV9	-	TRBJ2-1	-	CASSVGPDSYNEQFF	TGTGCCAGCAGCGTAGGTCCTGATTCCTACAATGAGCAGTTCTTC
TRBV2	-	TRBJ1-2	-	CASSEEGIGGHGYTF	TGTGCCAGCAGTGAAGAAGGGATTGGAGGCCATGGCTACACCTTC
TRBV6-6	-	TRBJ1-4	many	CASSYSGGSVFEKLFF	TGTGCCAGCAGTTACTCTGGGGGTAGTGTGTTTGAAAAACTGTTTTTT
TRBV28	TRBD2	TRBJ2-5	many	CASSYRLGLAEETQYF	TGTGCCAGCAGCTACCGCCTGGGACTAGCGGAAGAGACCCAGTACTTC
TRBV12-3/TRBV12-4	-	TRBJ2-3	many	CASSQNRQSTDTQYF	TGTGCCAGCAGTCAAAACAGGCAAAGCACAGATACGCAGTATTTT
TRBV20-1	-	TRBJ1-1	many	CSASPHHRVTNTEAFF	TGCAGTGCCAGTCCTCATCACAGGGTTACGAACACTGAAGCTTTCTTT
TRBV18	-	TRBJ1-1	few	CASSLGFVRLNTEAFF	TGTGCCAGCTCACTCGGCTTTGTCAGACTGAACACTGAAGCTTTCTTT
TRBV9	-	TRBJ2-1	many	CASSVGQGMFNEQFF	TGTGCCAGCAGCGTAGGCCAGGGGATGTTTAATGAGCAGTTCTTC
TRBV28	-	TRBJ1-1	-	CASVIIGRSNAEAFF	TGTGCCAGCGTTATTATTGGACGGTCGAACGCTGAAGCTTTCTTT
TRBV12-3/TRBV12-4	-	TRBJ1-5	many	CASSTDSANQPQHF	TGTGCCAGCAGTACCGACAGCGCCAATCAGCCCCAGCATTTT